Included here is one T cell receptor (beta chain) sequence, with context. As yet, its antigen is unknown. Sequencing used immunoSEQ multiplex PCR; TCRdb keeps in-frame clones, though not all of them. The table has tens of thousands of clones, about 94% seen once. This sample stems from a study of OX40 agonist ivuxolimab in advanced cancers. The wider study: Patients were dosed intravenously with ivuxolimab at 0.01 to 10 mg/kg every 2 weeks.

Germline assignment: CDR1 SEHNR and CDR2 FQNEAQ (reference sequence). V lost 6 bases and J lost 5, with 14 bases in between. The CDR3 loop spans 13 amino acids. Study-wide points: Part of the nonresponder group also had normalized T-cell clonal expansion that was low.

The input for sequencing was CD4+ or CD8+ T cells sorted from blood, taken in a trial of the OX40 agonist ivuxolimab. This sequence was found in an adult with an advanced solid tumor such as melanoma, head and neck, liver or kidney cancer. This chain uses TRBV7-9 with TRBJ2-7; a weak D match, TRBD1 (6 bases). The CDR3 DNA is TGTGCCAGCAGTTCAACAGGGAGACACGAGCAGTACTTC. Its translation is CASSSTGRHEQYF.